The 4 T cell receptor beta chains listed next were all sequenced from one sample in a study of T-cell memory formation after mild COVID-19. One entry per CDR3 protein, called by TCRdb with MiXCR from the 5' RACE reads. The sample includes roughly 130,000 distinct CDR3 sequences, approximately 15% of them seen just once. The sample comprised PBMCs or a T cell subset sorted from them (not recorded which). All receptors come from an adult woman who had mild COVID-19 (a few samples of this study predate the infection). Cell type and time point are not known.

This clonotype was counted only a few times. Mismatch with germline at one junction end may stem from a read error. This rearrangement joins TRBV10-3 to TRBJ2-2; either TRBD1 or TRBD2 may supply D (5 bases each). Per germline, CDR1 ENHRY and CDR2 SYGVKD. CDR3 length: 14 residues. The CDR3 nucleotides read TGTGCCGTCAGAGGGGCCTCTTTCACCGGGGAGCTGTTTTTT. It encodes CAVRGASFTGELFF.

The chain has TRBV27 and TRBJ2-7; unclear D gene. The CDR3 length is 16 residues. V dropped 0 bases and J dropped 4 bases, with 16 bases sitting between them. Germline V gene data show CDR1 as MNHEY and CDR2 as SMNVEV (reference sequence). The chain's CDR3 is CASSLSNGARLYEQYF. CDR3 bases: TGTGCCAGCAGTTTATCGAATGGCGCCAGATTGTACGAGCAGTACTTC.

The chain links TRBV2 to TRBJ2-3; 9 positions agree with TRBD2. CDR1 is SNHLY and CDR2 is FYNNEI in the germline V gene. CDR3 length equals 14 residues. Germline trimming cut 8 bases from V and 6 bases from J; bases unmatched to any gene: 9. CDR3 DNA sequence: TGTGCCAGCCAACCGAGACTAGCGGACGATACGCAGTATTTT. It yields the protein CASQPRLADDTQYF.

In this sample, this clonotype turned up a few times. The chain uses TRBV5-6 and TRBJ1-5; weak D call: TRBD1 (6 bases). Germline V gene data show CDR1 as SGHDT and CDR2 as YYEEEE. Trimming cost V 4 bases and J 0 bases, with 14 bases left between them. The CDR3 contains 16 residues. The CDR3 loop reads CASSHGQQYSNQPQHF. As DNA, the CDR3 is TGTGCCAGCAGCCACGGACAGCAATATAGCAATCAGCCCCAGCATTTT.